The 26 T cell receptor beta chains in this list originate from one sample, sequenced in a study of vaccination and CD4 T cells after COVID-19. The Oncomine TCR Beta short-read assay was what sequenced the DNA obtained from cultured CD4+ T cells. One entry per CDR3 protein results from TCRdb running MiXCR on the PCR reads. In the table there are 8,500 to 13,000 distinct CDR3 sequences, 35% to 50% of which are singletons. No cognate antigen is known for these TCRs. Regarding treatment: roughly 10-day PBMC culture with coronavirus spike peptide pools or control peptides (ViraFEST assay). The material sequenced was CD4+ T cells from blood, cultured in vitro. These receptors all stem from a human donor who had recovered from COVID-19.

Written as DNA, the CDR3 is TGTGCCAGCAGCCAGTTCGAGGTTAAGGGTGAAGCTTTCTTT. Its protein is CASSQFEVKGEAFF. V gene TRBV5-6 combines with J gene TRBJ1-1, with D unresolved. The V gene lost 4 bases and the J gene lost 7 bases, with 17 bases spanning the gap. CDR3 size: 14 residues. Germline V gives CDR1 SGHDT, CDR2 YYEEEE.

This clonotype was observed a handful of times. This rearrangement joins TRBV20-1 to TRBJ2-1; D perhaps matches TRBD2 (5 bases). The length of the CDR3 is 15 residues. The V gene's germline CDR1 is DFQATT and CDR2 SNEGSKA (reference sequence). The germline V and J ends were trimmed by 3 bases and 7 bases, with 19 bases remaining between them. This chain's CDR3 is CSARQDLFTRNEQFF. In nucleotides, the CDR3 is TGCAGTGCTAGGCAGGACTTGTTTACCCGAAATGAGCAGTTCTTC.

This rearrangement joins TRBV5-1 to TRBJ1-2, with 9 bases identical to TRBD1. V gave up 3 bases and J gave up 2 bases; unmatched junction bases: 2. This CDR3 has 14 residues. Germline V gives CDR1 SGHRS, CDR2 YFSETQ. CDR3 amino acids: CASSWGQGNYGYTF. CDR3 DNA: TGCGCCAGCAGCTGGGGACAGGGCAACTATGGCTACACCTTC.

Only a few counts were recorded for this clonotype. J is TRBJ1-5 and V is TRBV19; D remains unclear. The CDR3 runs 14 residues. Trimming shortened V by 4 bases and J by 0 bases, and 7 bases separated the two germline ends. The V gene's germline CDR1 is LNHDA and CDR2 SQIVND (reference sequence). The CDR3 DNA reads as TGTGCCAGTAGTAACACTCATAGCAATCAGCCCCAGCATTTT. It specifies CASSNTHSNQPQHF.

The V and J genes are TRBV12-3 or TRBV12-4 and TRBJ1-1, with TRBD1 identical over 9 bases. The J segment lost 10 bases and the V segment lost 5 bases, leaving 5 bases of the junction unmatched. This CDR3 comprises 12 residues. The CDR3 region has the DNA TGTGCCAGCAGTCCTAGACAGGGGGGAGCTTTCTTT. Amino acid sequence: CASSPRQGGAFF.

This clonotype was counted between two and nine times. The chain couples TRBV11-3 to TRBJ2-6; the match to TRBD2 covers 10 bases. The CDR3 runs to 16 residues. V shed 7 bases and J 0 bases; nucleotides not matched to a gene: 3. The germline V gene encodes CDR1 SGHNT and CDR2 YENEEA. The CDR3 coding sequence is TGTGCCAGCACAGCGGGGGGGTTCTCTGGGGCCAACGTCCTGACTTTC. As protein: CASTAGGFSGANVLTF.

The gene calls are TRBV19 and TRBJ1-2; the D is unclear. Germline assignment: CDR1 LNHDA and CDR2 SQIVND (reference sequence). V was shortened by 4 bases and J by 8 bases, with 17 bases between the two germline ends. CDR3 length: 14 residues. In DNA form, the CDR3 reads TGTGCCAGTAGTACGGGAGAACCGTTCTTGGGCTACACCTTC. Amino acid sequence: CASSTGEPFLGYTF.

The chain joins TRBV7-9 to TRBJ1-1; D gene uncertain. Germline lookup yields CDR1 SEHNR and CDR2 FQNEAQ (reference sequence). The CDR3 is 14 residues long. V lost 0 bases and J 2 bases, leaving 7 bases between the germline ends. The CDR3 DNA follows: TGTGCCAGCAGCTTAGCGTCCCTTAACACTGAAGCTTTCTTT. Translated, it gives CASSLASLNTEAFF.

This clonotype was seen a handful of times. CDR3 DNA: TGTGCCAGCAGCAACTCCTACGGGGCTAAAAGGGCTGAAGCTTTCTTT. Its translation is CASSNSYGAKRAEAFF. V gene TRBV7-6 combines with J gene TRBJ1-1; the D gene is possibly TRBD1 (5 bases). The CDR3 length is 16 residues. Trimming left V 5 bases short and J 6 bases short, with 22 bases between. The germline gives CDR1 SGHVS, CDR2 FNYEAQ. Based on the CDR3 plus reference TRBV7-6 and TRBJ1-1, the full variable domain is GAGVSQSPRYKVTKRGQDVALRCDPISGHVSLYWYRQALGQGPEFLTYFNYEAQQDKSGLPNDRFSAERPEGSISTLTIQRTEQRDSAMYRCASSNSYGAKRAEAFFGQGTRLTVV.

This chain joins TRBV6-1 and TRBJ1-1, with D unclear. The CDR3 contains 12 residues. Looked up from germline, CDR1 is MNHNS and CDR2 is SASEGT. V lost 5 bases, J lost 5 bases, and 9 bases lay in between. The CDR3 region has the DNA TGTGCCAGCAGTCTAGGGAGGACTGAAGCTTTCTTT. It translates to CASSLGRTEAFF.

V is TRBV11-3 and J is TRBJ2-3; D not resolved. CDR1 SGHNT and CDR2 YENEEA come from the germline V gene. This CDR3 has 16 amino acids. Trimming stripped 0 bases from V and 0 bases from J, with 10 bases between. The CDR3 loop reads CASSLDGVYSTDTQYF. In DNA form, the CDR3 reads TGTGCCAGCAGCTTAGATGGGGTTTATAGCACAGATACGCAGTATTTT.

The V and J genes are TRBV19 and TRBJ2-5, with D possibly TRBD2 on 6 matching bases. Germline CDR1 reads LNHDA; CDR2 reads SQIVND (reference sequence). This CDR3 spans 17 amino acids. V was shortened by 3 bases and J by 1 base, with 18 bases between the two germline ends. The CDR3 DNA reads as TGTGCCAGTAGTATGAGGTTCCGGACTATGGTCCAAGAGACCCAGTACTTC. This encodes CASSMRFRTMVQETQYF.

This clonotype was counted a few times. This sequence joins TRBV20-1 and TRBJ1-5, with D unresolved. Germline loops: CDR1 DFQATT, CDR2 SNEGSKA (reference sequence). The CDR3 runs to 15 residues. Trimming left V 1 base short and J 1 base short, with 11 bases between. The CDR3 spells CSARATPLSNQPQHF. The CDR3 nucleotides are TGCAGTGCTAGAGCGACCCCCTTAAGCAATCAGCCCCAGCATTTT.

This sequence joins TRBV20-1 and TRBJ1-3, with TRBD1 matching 7 bases. V shed 2 bases and J 0 bases; nucleotides not matched to a gene: 7. The CDR3 consists of 16 residues. Germline V CDR1 and CDR2: DFQATT, SNEGSKA (reference sequence). Here the CDR3 DNA reads TGCAGTGCTAGATCGCGTACAGGGGTCTCTGGAAACACCATATATTTT. This translates into CSARSRTGVSGNTIYF.

The CDR3 here is CASSVAGGSYGYTF. CDR3 nucleotide sequence: TGTGCCAGCTCAGTGGCAGGGGGCTCCTATGGCTACACCTTC. The chain carries TRBV2 and TRBJ1-2; 8 positions agree with TRBD1. After removal of 8 bases from V and 4 bases from J, the junction contained 9 bases not matched to a gene. Germline CDR1 SNHLY, CDR2 FYNNEI. The CDR3 loop spans 14 amino acids.

This clonotype was counted a few times. The rearrangement uses TRBV15 and TRBJ1-2; weak D call: TRBD1 (5 bases). Germline V gene sequence: CDR1 LNHNV, CDR2 YYDKDF (reference sequence). The CDR3 is 14 residues long. V was cut by 1 base and J by 1 base, with 7 bases left in between. CDR3 DNA: TGTGCCACCAGCAGAGGTGGACATAACTATGGCTACACCTTC. Amino acid sequence: CATSRGGHNYGYTF.

This clonotype was found a few times. This sequence joins TRBV27 and TRBJ2-5; the D is unclear. This CDR3 is built from 12 residues. Germline CDR1 MNHEY, CDR2 SMNVEV (reference sequence). V gave up 3 bases and J gave up 5 bases, with 7 bases separating them. This CDR3 is CASSLEWETQYF. CDR3 nucleotide sequence: TGTGCCAGCAGTTTGGAGTGGGAGACCCAGTACTTC.

V is TRBV9 and J is TRBJ1-1, with D possibly TRBD1 on 5 matching bases. The CDR3 covers 14 residues. The V gene lost 2 bases and the J gene lost 0 bases, with 8 bases spanning the gap. The germline gives CDR1 SGDLS, CDR2 YYNGEE. This CDR3 reads CASSVTDMNTEAFF. In DNA form, the CDR3 reads TGTGCCAGCAGCGTGACAGATATGAACACTGAAGCTTTCTTT.

The rearrangement uses TRBV12-3 or TRBV12-4 and TRBJ2-2; 10 bases line up with TRBD1. The V gene end was trimmed by 3 bases and the J gene end by 7 bases; junction bases not matched to a gene: 5. This CDR3 region has 15 residues. The CDR3 loop reads CASSFRGQGGGELFF. The DNA for the CDR3 is TGTGCCAGCAGTTTCCGCGGACAGGGGGGCGGGGAGCTGTTTTTT.

This clonotype was observed a single time. The genes are TRBV4-3 and TRBJ2-3; the D is unclear. The germline V gene encodes CDR1 LGHNA and CDR2 YSLEER. Between the trimmed V and J ends, which lost 0 bases and 4 bases, there was a span of 2 bases. The length of the CDR3 is 12 residues. This CDR3 reads CASSQEADTQYF. CDR3 nucleotide sequence: TGCGCCAGCAGCCAAGAGGCAGATACGCAGTATTTT.

The V and J genes are TRBV27 and TRBJ1-4, with 7 positions matching TRBD1. Germline loops: CDR1 MNHEY, CDR2 SMNVEV (reference sequence). The ends lost 10 bases at V and 2 bases at J; junction bases unmatched: 13. This CDR3 spans 16 amino acids. The CDR3 loop is CATKLRGRGTNEKLFF. DNA for the CDR3: TGTGCCACCAAACTAAGGGGGCGCGGGACTAATGAAAAACTGTTTTTT.

The V and J genes are TRBV11-2 and TRBJ2-3; possibly TRBD1 or TRBD2 for D (6 bases each). The CDR3 is made up of 15 amino acids. V lost 4 bases, J lost 0 bases, and 11 bases lay in between. Germline loops: CDR1 SGHAT, CDR2 FQNNGV. CDR3 nucleotide sequence: TGTGCCAGCAGCTCCCGGGGGCCCAGCACAGATACGCAGTATTTT. This translates into CASSSRGPSTDTQYF.

The chain combines TRBV6-1 with TRBJ1-4, with no clear D. There are 15 residues in the CDR3. CDR1 is MNHNS, CDR2 SASEGT, per germline. Trimming cost V 4 bases and J 0 bases, with 9 bases left between them. CDR3 residues: CASSVYGATNEKLFF. DNA for the CDR3: TGTGCCAGCAGTGTTTACGGGGCAACTAATGAAAAACTGTTTTTT.

The chain is built from TRBV11-3 and TRBJ1-2; TRBD1 might be the D (6 bases). CDR1 SGHNT and CDR2 YENEEA come from the germline V gene. This CDR3 is built from 15 residues. Trimming removed 2 bases from V and 2 bases from J, with 12 bases in between. DNA for the CDR3: TGTGCCAGCAGCTTACAGGGACACGAGAACTATGGCTACACCTTC. Translating gives CASSLQGHENYGYTF.

This clonotype was detected only a few times. The chain is built from TRBV11-2 and TRBJ2-3; D call uncertain. Trimming cost V 3 bases and J 6 bases, with 10 bases left between them. Germline values: CDR1 SGHAT, CDR2 FQNNGV. This CDR3 has 13 amino acids. The CDR3 protein is CASSFGYRDTQYF. In DNA, the CDR3 is TGTGCCAGCAGCTTTGGGTATAGGGATACGCAGTATTTT. Full variable domain (outside the CDR3, taken from reference TRBV11-2 and TRBJ2-3): EAGVAQSPRYKIIEKRQSVAFWCNPISGHATLYWYQQILGQGPKLLIQFQNNGVVDDSQLPKDRFSAERLKGVDSTLKIQPAKLEDSAVYLCASSFGYRDTQYFGPGTRLTVL.

The rearrangement uses TRBV12-3 or TRBV12-4 and TRBJ1-1; weak D call: TRBD1 (5 bases). V was clipped by 3 bases and J by 4 bases, with 9 bases between them. CDR3 length equals 13 residues. The CDR3 coding sequence is TGTGCCAGCAGTTTGGGGGAGGGCACTGAAGCTTTCTTT. It is translated as CASSLGEGTEAFF.